Each of the 8 T cell receptor beta chains below was sequenced from the same sample in a study of OX40 agonist ivuxolimab in advanced cancers. Clones were sequenced by immunoSEQ multiplex PCR, and TCRdb holds only the in-frame ones, with some missing. The top ten hold 15% to 20% of the sample, which has approximately 17,000 clones, about three quarters seen once. Source: CD4+ or CD8+ T cells sorted from blood, taken in a trial of the OX40 agonist ivuxolimab. These receptors originate from an adult with an advanced solid tumor such as melanoma, head and neck, liver or kidney cancer.

This clone has a handful of counts. The chain recombines TRBV5-5 with TRBJ2-1, with D uncertain. In germline, CDR1 is SGHKS, CDR2 YYEKEE (reference sequence). V was cut by 4 bases and J by 2 bases, with 13 bases left in between. The CDR3 is 15 amino acids. The CDR3 spells CASSPTLDAYNEQFF. CDR3 DNA: TGTGCCAGCAGCCCCACACTGGACGCCTACAATGAGCAGTTCTTC.

This clone was seen more than once but under ten times. This chain links TRBV7-2 with TRBJ2-7, with 7 bases that match TRBD2. This CDR3 contains 13 residues. Unmatched junction bases numbered 6, after V lost 4 bases and J lost 6 bases. Germline CDR1 is SGHTA and CDR2 is FQGNSA. Written as DNA, the CDR3 is TGTGCCAGCAGCTCCGCCGGGGGGAGCGAGCAGTACTTC. Amino acids: CASSSAGGSEQYF. The full variable domain, rest sourced from reference TRBV7-2 and TRBJ2-7, is GAGVSQSPSNKVTEKGKDVELRCDPISGHTALYWYRQSLGQGLEFLIYFQGNSAPDKSGLPSDRFSAERTGGSVSTLTIQRTQQEDSAVYLCASSSAGGSEQYFGPGTRLTVT.

The rearrangement uses TRBV29-1 and TRBJ1-2; 7 bases align to TRBD1. The junction had 12 bases not matched to a gene; V was cut back by 6 bases and J by 8 bases. This CDR3 is built from 13 residues. Per germline, CDR1 SQVTM and CDR2 ANQGSEA. As DNA, the CDR3 is TGCAGCGTGTGGACAGGACCCGGAGGGGGCTACACCTTC. Translating gives CSVWTGPGGGYTF.

The chain combines TRBV4-2 with TRBJ2-7; a possible D gene is TRBD1 (6 bases). CDR1 and CDR2 from the germline V gene are LGHNA and YNFKEQ. The CDR3 is 14 residues long. Between the trimmed V and J ends, which lost 4 bases and 0 bases, there was a span of 10 bases. The CDR3 spells CASSPRTDSYEQYF. The DNA for the CDR3 is TGTGCCAGCAGCCCCCGGACAGACTCCTACGAGCAGTACTTC.

The genes are TRBV27 and TRBJ1-5; unclear D gene. The CDR3 sequence is 12 residues long. CDR1 is MNHEY and CDR2 is SMNVEV in the germline V gene (reference sequence). V dropped 4 bases and J dropped 5 bases, with 6 bases sitting between them. The CDR3 DNA is TGTGCCAGCAGTTCCGGATATCAGCCCCAGCATTTT. It is translated as CASSSGYQPQHF.

CDR3 in DNA: TGTGCCAGCAGCCCTAGCGGGAGTTCCTACAATGAGCAGTTCTTC. This gives the protein CASSPSGSSYNEQFF. V is TRBV5-8 and J is TRBJ2-1; 10 bases match TRBD2. Germline values: CDR1 SGHTS, CDR2 YDEGEE. Trimming cost V 4 bases and J 1 base; bases outside gene matches: 2. The CDR3 is 15 amino acids. Supplemented by reference TRBV5-8 and TRBJ2-1, the full variable domain reads EAGVTQSPTHLIKTRGQQATLRCSPISGHTSVYWYQQALGLGLQFLLWYDEGEERNRGNFPPRFSGRQFPNYSSELNVNALELEDSALYLCASSPSGSSYNEQFFGPGTRLTVL.

This chain joins TRBV5-4 and TRBJ1-2; perhaps TRBD1 as D (6 bases). The CDR3 runs to 13 residues. From germline, CDR1 is SGHNT and CDR2 YYREEE (reference sequence). V lost 4 bases and J 3 bases, leaving 10 bases between the germline ends. CDR3 in DNA: TGTGCCAGCAGCCTGGAGGGGGACTATGGCTACACCTTC. This encodes CASSLEGDYGYTF.

The chain carries TRBV29-1 and TRBJ1-4; D remains unclear. This CDR3 region has 14 residues. The V end was cut by 6 bases, the J end by 0 bases, with 11 bases between. Germline CDR1 and CDR2: SQVTM and ANQGSEA. The CDR3 DNA reads TGCAGCGTGGTGGACGGAGCAACTAATGAAAAACTGTTTTTT. Its protein product is CSVVDGATNEKLFF.